The T cell receptor (beta chain) under discussion was sequenced for a study of cytotoxic CD8 clonotypes in ibrutinib-treated CLL. Study-wide results and caveats: Starting clonality was above that of age-matched healthy donors and tracked circulating CD8+ T-cell counts. Public clonotypes were seen rarely and were contracted or stable on treatment.

Method: immunoSEQ multiplex PCR; TCRdb's copy keeps in-frame clones and lacks some. The sample carries 130,000 or so clones, 75% to 85% recorded once. About this clone itself: Its matching antigen is unknown.

The sequence was collected from a human donor with chronic lymphocytic leukemia. Sequencing used PBMCs, obtained after 12 months of ibrutinib treatment.

The CDR3 sequence: CASSRRGFGTDTQYF. CDR3 coding DNA: TGTGCCAGCTCACGCAGGGGGTTTGGCACAGATACGCAGTATTTT. The rearrangement uses TRBV18 and TRBJ2-3; 7 bases are shared with TRBD1. With 4 bases clipped from V and 1 base from J, the junction kept 5 bases outside the gene matches. Germline CDR1 reads KGHSH; CDR2 reads LQKENI. The CDR3 has 15 amino acids.